Shown below are 27 T cell receptor beta chains from a single sample sequenced in a study of blood T cell repertoires in COVID-19. Data came from immunoSEQ multiplex PCR; TCRdb stores just in-frame clones and leaves some out. The sample holds fewer than 350,000 clones; approximately 90% are singletons and the top ten take less than 5%. Specimen: peripheral blood. The receptors were sampled from a woman aged 55-70 years with COVID-19, enrolled during active disease.

On this clone: The sample holds other DNA sequences that translate to the same CDR3. This sequence joins TRBV11-3 and TRBJ1-1; D may be TRBD1 (5 bases). The germline gives CDR1 SGHNT, CDR2 YENEEA. The CDR3 is made up of 14 amino acids. V lost 3 bases to trimming and J lost 1 base, with 9 bases between them. CDR3 residues: CASSLGGGNTEAFF. As DNA, the CDR3 is TGTGCCAGCAGCTTGGGCGGGGGGAACACTGAAGCTTTCTTT.

This chain links TRBV5-4 with TRBJ2-5; weak D call: TRBD1 (5 bases). From germline, CDR1 is SGHNT and CDR2 YYREEE (reference sequence). Trimming took off 4 bases at V and 4 bases at J, with 20 bases between the two ends. This CDR3 region has 16 residues. The CDR3: CASSPGARQSGETQYF. CDR3 nucleotide sequence: TGTGCCAGCAGCCCTGGCGCCCGACAGTCAGGAGAGACCCAGTACTTC.

This sequence joins TRBV6-6 and TRBJ2-1, with D tentatively TRBD2 (5 bases). CDR1 and CDR2 (germline): MNHNY, SVGAGI (reference sequence). This CDR3 spans 14 amino acids. The V and J ends lost 1 base and 5 bases respectively, with 9 bases between them. CDR3 residues: CASSYLDFNNEQFF. The CDR3 DNA sequence: TGTGCCAGCAGTTACTTGGACTTTAACAATGAGCAGTTCTTC.

This clone was picked up one time. V and J are TRBV19 and TRBJ2-6; D is perhaps TRBD1 (5 bases). CDR1 and CDR2 from the germline V gene are LNHDA and SQIVND (reference sequence). V dropped 3 bases and J dropped 4 bases, with 10 bases sitting between them. This CDR3 has 15 residues. Here the CDR3 reads CASSMSGNGANVLTF. For the CDR3, the DNA is TGTGCCAGTAGTATGTCAGGGAACGGGGCCAACGTCCTGACTTTC.

This rearrangement joins TRBV7-2 to TRBJ1-2, with D possibly TRBD1 on 6 matching bases. The CDR3 extends over 17 amino acids. With 1 base removed from V and 4 bases from J, the gap between germline ends came to 19 bases. CDR1 is SGHTA, CDR2 FQGNSA, per germline. CDR3 sequence (DNA): TGTGCCAGCAGCTTAGGGGGACACCTCGTGGGGACCTATGGCTACACCTTC. Protein sequence: CASSLGGHLVGTYGYTF.

The rearrangement uses TRBV6-5 and TRBJ1-1; D uncertain. This CDR3 contains 14 residues. The germline gives CDR1 MNHEY, CDR2 SVGAGI. Trimming removed 1 base from V and 2 bases from J, with 8 bases in between. CDR3 loop: CASSYFRENTEAFF. The DNA of the CDR3 is TGTGCCAGCAGTTACTTTCGAGAAAACACTGAAGCTTTCTTT.

Here the CDR3 reads CSASSSRGGSKRSYEQYF. CDR3 coding DNA: TGCAGTGCTAGTAGTTCCAGGGGTGGGTCGAAGCGGAGCTACGAGCAGTACTTC. V is TRBV20-1 and J is TRBJ2-7; D might be TRBD1 (6 bases). CDR1 and CDR2 from the germline V gene are DFQATT and SNEGSKA (reference sequence). V lost 3 bases, J lost 3 bases, and 27 bases lay in between. The CDR3 loop spans 18 amino acids.

The rearrangement joins TRBV27 to TRBJ1-1; D might be TRBD1 (6 bases). Germline V CDR1 and CDR2: MNHEY, SMNVEV (reference sequence). This CDR3 region has 13 residues. V dropped 3 bases and J dropped 6 bases, with 11 bases sitting between them. The CDR3 region has the DNA TGTGCCAGCAGTTTCCGCCGACAGGCTGAAGCTTTCTTT. The encoded protein is CASSFRRQAEAFF.

This chain connects TRBV2 to TRBJ2-5; tentatively, D is TRBD1 (5 bases). V lost 6 bases to trimming and J lost 5 bases, with 13 bases between them. The V gene's germline CDR1 is SNHLY and CDR2 FYNNEI. CDR3 length: 13 residues. Here the CDR3 reads CASREWGEETQYF. The CDR3, as DNA: TGTGCCAGCAGGGAGTGGGGCGAGGAGACCCAGTACTTC. Filled out from reference TRBV2 and TRBJ2-5, the complete variable domain reads EPEVTQTPSHQVTQMGQEVILRCVPISNHLYFYWYRQILGQKVEFLVSFYNNEISEKSEIFDDQFSVERPDGSNFTLKIRSTKLEDSAMYFCASREWGEETQYFGPGTRLLVL.

The rearrangement links TRBV9 to TRBJ1-1; no firm D call. CDR3 size: 12 residues. V lost 3 bases and J 2 bases, leaving 5 bases between the germline ends. Germline lookup yields CDR1 SGDLS and CDR2 YYNGEE. The CDR3 loop reads CASSAINTEAFF. The CDR3, as DNA: TGTGCCAGCAGCGCTATAAACACTGAAGCTTTCTTT.

The chain combines TRBV7-9 with TRBJ1-2; 7 bases map to TRBD1. This CDR3 contains 19 residues. The trim removed 4 bases at V and 3 bases at J, leaving 20 bases unmatched. The germline CDR1 and CDR2 sequences are SEHNR and FQNEAQ (reference sequence). This chain's CDR3 is CASSSGPGTEGSAHYGYTF. The CDR3 DNA follows: TGTGCCAGCAGCTCGGGGCCCGGGACAGAAGGTTCCGCGCACTATGGCTACACCTTC.

V usage is TRBV6-5 and J usage is TRBJ2-7; 8 bases align to TRBD2. V lost 7 bases to trimming and J lost 7 bases; unmatched junction nucleotides: 12. Looked up from germline, CDR1 is MNHEY and CDR2 is SVGAGI. The CDR3 loop spans 14 amino acids. The CDR3 nucleotides read TGTGCCAGCACCCCCTCGGGGGGGACGGGGGAGCAGTACTTC. Translating gives CASTPSGGTGEQYF.

CDR3 in amino acids: CASRAKAPNNEQFF. CDR3 DNA: TGTGCCAGCAGAGCGAAAGCCCCCAACAATGAGCAGTTCTTC. V is TRBV7-9 and J is TRBJ2-1; D is unclear. The CDR3 consists of 14 residues. Germline V gene lookup returns CDR1 SEHNR and CDR2 FQNEAQ (reference sequence). V was clipped by 6 bases and J by 5 bases, with 14 bases between them.

The chain links TRBV7-2 to TRBJ1-5; TRBD1 is a possible D gene (5 bases). The V gene's germline CDR1 is SGHTA and CDR2 FQGNSA. V dropped 1 base and J dropped 3 bases, with 10 bases sitting between them. The CDR3 consists of 15 residues. The CDR3 DNA sequence: TGTGCCAGCAGCTTAGAGGACACAAACAATCAGCCCCAGCATTTT. This codes for CASSLEDTNNQPQHF.

J is TRBJ1-2 and V is TRBV2, with D possibly TRBD1 on 5 matching bases. The CDR3 is 15 residues long. Germline loops: CDR1 SNHLY, CDR2 FYNNEI. V lost 5 bases to trimming and J lost 5 bases, with 18 bases between them. The CDR3 region is CASSLWGGSGYGYTF. In DNA, the CDR3 is TGTGCCAGCAGTTTATGGGGGGGATCGGGGTATGGCTACACCTTC.

The chain recombines TRBV6-6 with TRBJ1-2, with 12 bases identical to TRBD1. The CDR3 is made up of 16 amino acids. V trimming: 6 bases; J trimming: 2 bases; junction bases outside the gene matches: 7. Germline CDR1 MNHNY, CDR2 SVGAGI (reference sequence). CDR3 DNA sequence: TGTGCCAGCAGCTACCCGGGACAGGGGGCAAACTATGGCTACACCTTC. Its translation: CASSYPGQGANYGYTF.

The V call is TRBV18, the J call TRBJ1-1; D call uncertain. CDR1 KGHSH and CDR2 LQKENI come from the germline V gene. V was shortened by 3 bases and J by 3 bases, with 8 bases between the two germline ends. This CDR3 contains 13 residues. The CDR3 bases are TGTGCCAGCTCACCGATGCAGGACACTGAAGCTTTCTTT. This codes for CASSPMQDTEAFF.

On this clone itself: An end of the junction does not agree with germline; a read error may underlie this. The chain joins TRBV7-7 to TRBJ2-1, with TRBD1 identical over 10 bases. This CDR3 spans 17 amino acids. Germline V gives CDR1 SSHAT, CDR2 FNYEAQ (reference sequence). This CDR3 reads CASSASGTGASYNEQFF. Written as DNA, the CDR3 is TGTGCTAGCAGCGCCTCCGGGACAGGGGCCTCCTACAATGAGCAGTTCTTC. The full variable domain, its missing parts supplied by reference TRBV7-7 and TRBJ2-1, is GAGVSQSPRYKVTKRGQDVTLRCDPISSHATLYWYQQALGQGPEFLTYFNYEAQPDKSGLPSDRFSAERPEGSISTLTIQRTEQRDSAMYRCASSASGTGASYNEQFFGPGTRLTVL.

The chain joins TRBV9 to TRBJ1-3; D uncertain. Germline V CDR1 and CDR2: SGDLS, YYNGEE. This CDR3 is built from 15 residues. V was trimmed by 0 bases and J by 0 bases, leaving 7 bases between them. CDR3 region: CASSVEPGSGNTIYF. DNA for the CDR3: TGTGCCAGCAGCGTAGAGCCCGGCTCTGGAAACACCATATATTTT. The whole variable domain, filled in from reference TRBV9 and TRBJ1-3, reads DSGVTQTPKHLITATGQRVTLRCSPRSGDLSVYWYQQSLDQGLQFLIQYYNGEERAKGNILERFSAQQFPDLHSELNLSSLELGDSALYFCASSVEPGSGNTIYFGEGSWLTVV.

The genes are TRBV15 and TRBJ2-1; the D gene is possibly TRBD2 (5 bases). V lost 1 base and J lost 7, with 5 bases in between. The CDR3 contains 12 residues. Germline V gene data show CDR1 as LNHNV and CDR2 as YYDKDF (reference sequence). CDR3 in amino acids: CATSRGENEQFF. In DNA, the CDR3 is TGTGCCACCAGCAGAGGGGAGAATGAGCAGTTCTTC.

Comments on this clone: This specimen includes other DNA sequences encoding the same CDR3. The chain combines TRBV2 with TRBJ1-5, with D possibly TRBD1 on 5 matching bases. The CDR3 is 13 amino acids. Germline V gives CDR1 SNHLY, CDR2 FYNNEI. V lost 4 bases and J 4 bases, leaving 8 bases between the germline ends. Written as DNA, the CDR3 is TGTGCCAGCAGTGGTCGACAGAATCAGCCCCAGCATTTT. Protein product: CASSGRQNQPQHF.

The chain couples TRBV27 to TRBJ1-2; D is uncertain. Germline assignment: CDR1 MNHEY and CDR2 SMNVEV (reference sequence). V shed 6 bases and J shed 6 bases, with 17 bases lying between them. This CDR3 is built from 14 residues. The CDR3 sequence is CASRRLTEEDGYTF. The CDR3 region has the DNA TGTGCCAGCAGGAGACTCACGGAGGAGGATGGCTACACCTTC.

The chain uses TRBV7-3 and TRBJ2-3; the match to TRBD2 covers 7 bases. CDR1 and CDR2 (germline): SGHTA, FQGTGA. J lost 4 bases, V lost 2 bases, and 12 bases had no gene match. The CDR3 is 17 amino acids. The CDR3 here is CASSLLSRLAVPDTQYF. The DNA of the CDR3 is TGTGCCAGCAGCTTACTTTCCCGCCTAGCGGTCCCAGATACGCAGTATTTT.

V usage is TRBV7-9 and J usage is TRBJ2-5; weak D call: TRBD1 (5 bases). The CDR3 loop spans 17 amino acids. The germline CDR1 and CDR2 sequences are SEHNR and FQNEAQ (reference sequence). Trimming shortened V by 6 bases and J by 3 bases, and 23 bases separated the two germline ends. The CDR3 DNA is TGTGCCAGCAGGGGGCTAGGGCACACCCAAGGGGAAGAGACCCAGTACTTC. The encoded protein is CASRGLGHTQGEETQYF.

The V gene is TRBV30, the J gene TRBJ1-1; 7 positions agree with TRBD1. This CDR3 comprises 14 residues. Germline V gene data show CDR1 as GTSNPN and CDR2 as SVGIG (reference sequence). J lost 0 bases, V lost 5 bases, and 6 bases had no gene match. In DNA, the CDR3 is TGTGCCTGGCAACGGACAGGAGTGAACACTGAAGCTTTCTTT. This gives the protein CAWQRTGVNTEAFF.

The count of this clone is one. The chain has TRBV11-2 and TRBJ2-7; D ambiguous. V was trimmed by 2 bases and J by 3 bases, leaving 5 bases between them. The germline V gene has CDR1 SGHAT and CDR2 FQNNGV. The CDR3 runs to 12 residues. This chain's CDR3 is CASSLTGYEQYF. The DNA of the CDR3 is TGTGCCAGCAGCTTAACGGGCTACGAGCAGTACTTC. Looking up the rest from reference TRBV11-2 and TRBJ2-7 gives the full variable domain: EAGVAQSPRYKIIEKRQSVAFWCNPISGHATLYWYQQILGQGPKLLIQFQNNGVVDDSQLPKDRFSAERLKGVDSTLKIQPAKLEDSAVYLCASSLTGYEQYFGPGTRLTVT.

V usage is TRBV20-1 and J usage is TRBJ2-7; perhaps TRBD2 as D (5 bases). The CDR3 extends over 14 amino acids. The V end lost 3 bases, the J end lost 5 bases, and 17 bases lay between the germline ends. CDR1 DFQATT and CDR2 SNEGSKA come from the germline V gene (reference sequence). The CDR3: CSASLGSWTDEQYF. CDR3 coding DNA: TGCAGTGCTAGTTTGGGGAGTTGGACTGACGAGCAGTACTTC.